The 7 T cell receptor beta chains below were found in one sample sequenced in a study of blood T cell repertoires in COVID-19. Produced via immunoSEQ multiplex PCR; TCRdb's table is partial and in-frame only. The sample lists over 35,000 clones; around nine tenths were seen once. Material for sequencing was peripheral blood. The receptors were sampled from a man aged 35 to 55 with COVID-19, enrolled during active disease.

V is TRBV28 and J is TRBJ1-5, with unresolved D. Germline loops: CDR1 MDHEN, CDR2 SYDVKM. V gave up 10 bases and J gave up 7 bases, with 14 bases separating them. CDR3 length equals 12 residues. The DNA for the CDR3 is TGTGCCATGCAGGCTCCACCGCAGCCCCAGCATTTT. Its protein is CAMQAPPQPQHF.

CDR3 in DNA: TGTGCCAGCAGTTTTATGGCCCCCGTGGGCTACACCTTC. Protein sequence: CASSFMAPVGYTF. J is TRBJ1-2 and V is TRBV28; D remains unclear. Germline V gene lookup returns CDR1 MDHEN and CDR2 SYDVKM. Trimming took off 3 bases at V and 8 bases at J, with 13 bases between the two ends. This CDR3 spans 13 amino acids.

The chain is built from TRBV5-6 and TRBJ2-1; D is possibly TRBD1 (6 bases). Trimming cost V 7 bases and J 5 bases, with 13 bases left between them. Germline CDR1 reads SGHDT; CDR2 reads YYEEEE. The CDR3 has 13 amino acids. CDR3 sequence reads: CASGVQGNNEQFF. CDR3 DNA: TGTGCCAGCGGGGTGCAGGGGAACAATGAGCAGTTCTTC.

The chain links TRBV7-9 to TRBJ2-7, with D uncertain. The germline V gene encodes CDR1 SEHNR and CDR2 FQNEAQ (reference sequence). With 3 bases removed from V and 7 bases from J, the gap between germline ends came to 16 bases. The CDR3 is 14 amino acids. The CDR3 DNA follows: TGTGCCAGCAGCTTGGGCGATGACGGTCGGGAGCAGTACTTC. Amino acids: CASSLGDDGREQYF.

V gene TRBV19 combines with J gene TRBJ1-5, with 8 positions matching TRBD1. The germline CDR1 and CDR2 sequences are LNHDA and SQIVND (reference sequence). V lost 5 bases and J lost 7; bases outside the gene matches: 16. The CDR3 is 17 residues long. The CDR3 loop is CASSLRGGQGVGQPQHF. In nucleotides, the CDR3 is TGTGCCAGTAGTCTAAGGGGTGGACAGGGAGTAGGGCAGCCCCAGCATTTT.

The chain uses TRBV10-3 and TRBJ2-3, with TRBD2 matching over 13 bases. Germline CDR1 is ENHRY and CDR2 is SYGVKD. There are 14 residues in the CDR3. Trimming cost V 10 bases and J 6 bases; bases outside gene matches: 7. The CDR3 is CATSGTSGADTQYF. In nucleotides, the CDR3 is TGTGCCACCTCCGGGACTAGCGGGGCCGATACGCAGTATTTT.

This chain uses TRBV2 with TRBJ1-2; the D is unclear. CDR1 SNHLY and CDR2 FYNNEI come from the germline V gene. CDR3 length equals 12 residues. V was trimmed by 3 bases and J by 8 bases, leaving 10 bases between them. CDR3: CASSDSAWGYTF. DNA of the CDR3: TGTGCCAGCAGTGACAGCGCCTGGGGCTACACCTTC.